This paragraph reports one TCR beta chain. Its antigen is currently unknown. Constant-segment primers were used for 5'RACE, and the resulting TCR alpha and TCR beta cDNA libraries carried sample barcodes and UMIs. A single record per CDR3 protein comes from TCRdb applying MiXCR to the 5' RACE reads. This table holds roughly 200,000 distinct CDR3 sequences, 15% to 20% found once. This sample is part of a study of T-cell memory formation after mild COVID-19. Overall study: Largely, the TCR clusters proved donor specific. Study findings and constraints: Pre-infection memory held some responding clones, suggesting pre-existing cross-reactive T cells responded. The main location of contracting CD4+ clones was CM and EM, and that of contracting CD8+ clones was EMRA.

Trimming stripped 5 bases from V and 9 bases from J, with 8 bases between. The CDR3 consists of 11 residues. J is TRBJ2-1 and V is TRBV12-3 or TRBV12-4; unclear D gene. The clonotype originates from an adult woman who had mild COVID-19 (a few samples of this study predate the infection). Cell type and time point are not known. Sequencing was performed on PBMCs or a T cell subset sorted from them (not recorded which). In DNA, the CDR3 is TGTGCCAGCAGTCCCTTGGGTGAGCAGTTCTTC. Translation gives CASSPLGEQFF.